A selection of T cell receptor beta chains follows, all from one sample in a study of cytomegalovirus exposure and HLA in healthy donors. Using immunoSEQ multiplex PCR, the repertoire was profiled, and TCRdb retains in-frame clones only, with some absent. The sample lists fewer than 120,000 clones, more than 75% seen once, with more than 1.4% in the top ten. Sequencing was done on a sample of PBMCs. The receptors originated from a woman in her twenties or thirties in good health and CMV-seropositive. CDR3s include the opening cysteine and the closing phenylalanine or tryptophan. The D gene is left open where the match is weak. A clone size is listed for some rows: how often the clone was seen (once, few, many), or a class if it is expanded.

v_gene,abundance,j_gene,d_gene,len,CDR3aa,CDR3nt
TRBV28,-,TRBJ1-5,-,14,CAIASGGDNQPQHF,TGTGCCATAGCATCGGGGGGGGACAATCAGCCCCAGCATTTT
TRBV28,-,TRBJ1-5,-,12,CASSFLEQPQHF,TGTGCCAGCAGTTTCTTAGAGCAGCCCCAGCATTTT
TRBV28,-,TRBJ1-3,-,15,CASSLWLDSGNTIYF,TGTGCCAGCAGTTTATGGCTGGACAGTGGAAACACCATATATTTT
TRBV7-3,-,TRBJ1-1,TRBD1,14,CASSLDRGGTEAFF,TGTGCCAGCAGCTTAGACAGGGGGGGAACTGAAGCTTTCTTT
TRBV29-1,-,TRBJ2-1,-,13,CSVPRRDTHEQFF,TGCAGCGTGCCGCGCCGTGACACCCATGAGCAGTTCTTC
TRBV30,few,TRBJ2-7,-,14,CAWSEGAFSYEQYF,TGTGCCTGGAGTGAGGGAGCTTTCTCCTACGAGCAGTACTTC
TRBV29-1,-,TRBJ2-3,TRBD2,15,CSVEAGGPSTDTQYF,TGCAGCGTTGAAGCGGGGGGGCCTAGCACAGATACGCAGTATTTT
TRBV15,-,TRBJ2-7,-,14,CATSRERGTYEQYF,TGTGCCACCAGCAGAGAAAGGGGGACCTACGAGCAGTACTTC
TRBV12-5,-,TRBJ1-2,-,15,CASGSRVGLENGYTF,TGTGCTAGTGGTTCCCGTGTGGGGCTGGAAAATGGCTACACCTTC
TRBV7-9,-,TRBJ2-4,-,15,CASSSFRGAKNIQYF,TGTGCCAGCAGCTCCTTCAGGGGAGCCAAAAACATTCAGTACTTC
TRBV4-2,-,TRBJ2-3,TRBD1,17,CASSPPSLAGGADTQYF,TGTGCCAGCAGCCCGCCCTCGTTGGCAGGGGGTGCAGATACGCAGTATTTT
TRBV7-2,-,TRBJ1-1,TRBD1,15,CASSLTGDGVTEAFF,TGTGCCAGCAGCTTGACAGGGGATGGGGTCACTGAAGCTTTCTTT
TRBV30,-,TRBJ1-2,-,11,CAWSSPYLSTF,TGTGCCTGGAGTTCGCCCTACCTCTCTACCTTC
TRBV29-1,-,TRBJ2-3,TRBD2,20,CSVGLAGVREALTTTDTQYF,TGCAGCGTGGGACTAGCGGGAGTGCGAGAGGCTCTCACGACAACAGATACGCAGTATTTT
TRBV6-6,-,TRBJ1-5,TRBD1,15,CASSYSFQGGQPQHF,TGTGCCAGCAGTTACTCGTTTCAGGGGGGTCAGCCCCAGCATTTT
TRBV29-1,-,TRBJ2-1,TRBD2,21,CSVDRTSWSTSGSIIYNEQFF,TGCAGCGTTGACCGGACCTCGTGGTCTACTAGCGGGAGTATTATCTACAATGAGCAGTTCTTC
TRBV4-3,-,TRBJ1-1,-,15,CASSPRLQVNTEAFF,TGCGCCAGCAGCCCCCGTCTACAGGTGAACACTGAAGCTTTCTTT
TRBV6-5,-,TRBJ2-7,-,15,CASTEYRGSGDKQYF,TGTGCCAGCACCGAATACAGGGGGAGCGGGGACAAGCAGTACTTC
TRBV5-1,-,TRBJ2-7,TRBD1,16,CASSFSTGTGTREQYF,TGCGCCAGCAGCTTCAGCACCGGGACAGGGACCAGAGAGCAGTACTTC
TRBV30,-,TRBJ1-2,-,11,CACPGGYGYTF,TGTGCCTGCCCGGGGGGCTATGGCTACACCTTC
TRBV19,-,TRBJ1-3,TRBD1,16,CASSTWTGTAGNTIYF,TGTGCCAGTAGTACGTGGACAGGGACGGCTGGAAACACCATATATTTT
TRBV10-3,-,TRBJ2-4,-,12,CATSGRLDIQYF,TGTGCCACCTCAGGGAGGCTAGACATTCAGTACTTC
TRBV27,once,TRBJ2-3,-,15,CATSWTSASTDTQYF,TGTGCCACTTCATGGACTTCTGCTAGCACAGATACGCAGTATTTT
TRBV4-3,-,TRBJ2-5,TRBD2,16,CASSQDTASGGETQYF,TGCGCCAGCAGCCAAGATACCGCTAGCGGGGGGGAGACCCAGTACTTC
TRBV28,-,TRBJ1-5,-,13,CASTPQQGQPQHF,TGTGCCAGCACCCCTCAGCAGGGTCAGCCCCAGCATTTT
TRBV7-9,-,TRBJ1-4,-,14,CASSRPLGGGKLFF,TGTGCCAGCAGTAGACCCCTCGGCGGTGGGAAACTGTTTTTT
TRBV7-6,once,TRBJ2-2,TRBD2,14,CASSLVRGAGELFF,TGTGCCAGCAGCTTAGTTCGGGGGGCCGGGGAGCTGTTTTTT
TRBV27,-,TRBJ2-3,TRBD1,17,CASRRVDRGVFPDTQYF,TGTGCCAGCAGAAGAGTCGACAGGGGGGTATTTCCAGATACGCAGTATTTT
TRBV27,-,TRBJ2-1,TRBD2,14,CASSWTSGKGEQFF,TGTGCCAGCAGTTGGACTAGCGGGAAAGGTGAGCAGTTCTTC
TRBV5-4,-,TRBJ2-5,TRBD2,16,CASSSWPTGTSDTQYF,TGTGCCAGCAGCTCGTGGCCTACCGGGACTAGCGATACCCAGTACTTC
TRBV10-3,-,TRBJ2-2,-,14,CAMGTLGTTGELFF,TGTGCCATGGGGACTCTTGGGACCACCGGGGAGCTGTTTTTT
TRBV9,-,TRBJ2-2,-,16,CASSGEGRENTGELFF,TGTGCCAGCAGCGGGGAAGGGCGGGAGAACACCGGGGAGCTGTTTTTT
TRBV9,-,TRBJ2-1,-,14,CASSVAPSRDEQFF,TGTGCCAGCAGCGTAGCGCCGAGCCGGGATGAGCAGTTCTTC
TRBV2,once,TRBJ2-6,-,15,CASTPGVYGANVLTF,TGTGCCAGTACTCCCGGGGTCTATGGGGCCAACGTCCTGACTTTC
TRBV5-1,-,TRBJ2-7,-,14,CASSLRMAAYEQYF,TGCGCCAGCAGCTTGCGGATGGCGGCCTACGAGCAGTACTTC
TRBV6-4,-,TRBJ2-3,TRBD2,15,CASSVLAGGPDTQYF,TGTGCCAGCAGTGTTCTAGCGGGAGGGCCGGATACGCAGTATTTT
TRBV5-1,-,TRBJ2-2,-,14,CASSLARHAGELFF,TGCGCCAGCAGCTTGGCCCGACACGCCGGGGAGCTGTTTTTT
TRBV6-1,-,TRBJ2-1,TRBD1,15,CASTKTGGAVNEQFF,TGTGCCAGCACGAAGACAGGGGGCGCCGTCAATGAGCAGTTCTTC
TRBV29-1,-,TRBJ2-7,-,13,CSARGPSGGEQYF,TGCAGCGCCCGGGGACCATCCGGGGGCGAGCAGTACTTC
TRBV6-1,-,TRBJ2-5,TRBD1,14,CASSEGQGGETQYF,TGTGCCAGCAGTGAGGGACAGGGAGGAGAGACCCAGTACTTC
TRBV5-1,-,TRBJ2-7,TRBD1,16,CASSLFPGQGADEQYF,TGCGCCAGCAGTCTCTTTCCGGGACAGGGGGCCGACGAGCAGTACTTC
TRBV7-9,-,TRBJ2-1,-,13,CASSLHGYNEQFF,TGTGCCAGCAGCTTACACGGCTACAATGAGCAGTTCTTC
TRBV2,-,TRBJ2-3,TRBD1,15,CASTLNRGYSDTQYF,TGTGCCAGCACGTTAAACAGGGGGTATTCAGATACGCAGTATTTT
TRBV4-3,-,TRBJ2-3,TRBD2,16,CASSQASGSLPDTQYF,TGCGCCAGCAGCCAAGCGAGCGGGAGCCTTCCAGATACGCAGTATTTT
TRBV2,few,TRBJ1-1,-,13,CASRDPADTEAFF,TGTGCCAGCAGGGATCCAGCGGACACTGAAGCTTTCTTT
TRBV6-5,-,TRBJ2-1,-,15,CASSYGHDLGNEQFF,TGTGCCAGCAGTTACGGACACGACCTAGGGAATGAGCAGTTCTTC
TRBV7-2,-,TRBJ1-1,-,15,CASSLDMARGTEAFF,TGTGCCAGCAGCTTAGATATGGCCCGGGGGACTGAAGCTTTCTTT
TRBV27,once,TRBJ2-7,TRBD2,13,CASSGRDGGEQYF,TGTGCCAGCAGTGGGAGGGACGGCGGCGAGCAGTACTTC
TRBV7-2,-,TRBJ2-7,TRBD2,16,CASSIRTSGATYEQYF,TGTGCCAGCAGCATTCGGACTAGCGGGGCAACCTACGAGCAGTACTTC